The clone carrying this TCR beta chain was recorded only once. This specimen comes from a study of blood T cell repertoires in COVID-19. The wider study: Samples taken during acute and convalescent COVID-19 were collected in the United States, Italy and Spain. From T cells, B-cell-depleted T cells, or PBMCs came the material, which was cDNA or gDNA.

Trimming shortened V by 2 bases and J by 2 bases, and 7 bases separated the two germline ends. The CDR3 is 13 amino acids. Germline V gene sequence: CDR1 SEHNR, CDR2 FQNEAQ (reference sequence). In the original processing: For nucleated cells, counts were estimated from reference gene primer amplification. Repertoires were generated with immunoSEQ multiplex PCR, while TCRdb's copy carries only in-frame clones and drops some. The V and J calls and clone size are taken from that table; D and trimming were inferred from the DNA. The sample records 35,000 to 50,000 clones, 70% to 80% being singletons. The chain carries TRBV7-9 and TRBJ2-7; D perhaps matches TRBD1 (5 bases). The TCR sequence derives from a man between 65 and 85 years old with active or convalescent COVID-19. The sample was peripheral blood. DNA of the CDR3: TGTGCCAGCAGCTTACCCAGGGCCTACGAGCAGTACTTC. Its translation is CASSLPRAYEQYF.